These 21 T cell receptor beta chains originate from one sample sequenced in a study of spatial heterogeneity in lung cancer. Study-wide results and caveats: Counts of expanded alpha and beta TCRs within tumors tracked the tumor nonsynonymous mutation count.

One entry per CDR3 protein, called by TCRdb with MiXCR from the 5' RACE reads. In the table there are 9,500 to 10,000 distinct CDR3 sequences, around 6% of which are singletons. Regarding time point: sample taken at primary tumor resection. Their antigens are not known. This specimen consisted of lung tumor tissue, obtained at surgery. The receptors here all came from a male donor with early-stage non-small cell lung cancer.

As concerns this clonotype: This beta chain is a stray read from a library made for alpha chains; its abundance is not meaningful. The chain uses TRBV6-5 and TRBJ2-1; 8 positions match TRBD2. V shed 7 bases and J 14 bases; nucleotides not matched to a gene: 10. The CDR3 covers 12 residues. Germline values: CDR1 MNHEY, CDR2 SVGAGI. The CDR3 spells CASTPRAGVEFF. The DNA for the CDR3 is TGTGCCAGCACCCCACGAGCGGGAGTGGAGTTCTTC.

In its sample, this clonotype was seen many times. The library was built for alpha chains, so this beta chain is an off-target read and its size means little. The chain has TRBV5-1 and TRBJ2-2, with a tentative D call TRBD1 (6 bases). Trimming took 3 bases from V and 8 from J, leaving 11 bases between them. The V gene's germline CDR1 is SGHRS and CDR2 YFSETQ. This CDR3 region has 13 residues. CDR3: CASSYGQPGELFF. The CDR3 DNA sequence: TGCGCCAGCAGCTACGGACAGCCAGGGGAGCTGTTTTTT.

This clonotype was counted a few times. This beta chain came through as a stray read in a library set up for alpha chains, and its size says little. The chain combines TRBV5-1 with TRBJ1-2; D perhaps matches TRBD1 (5 bases). V shed 2 bases and J shed 8 bases, with 10 bases lying between them. This CDR3 spans 12 amino acids. Germline values: CDR1 SGHRS, CDR2 YFSETQ. CDR3 protein: CASSFGRVGYTF. Here the CDR3 DNA reads TGCGCCAGCAGCTTCGGCAGGGTGGGCTACACCTTC.

This clonotype was seen at least ten times. This beta chain appears as a stray read in a library generated for alpha chains; its size is not informative. The CDR3 region is CASSHSNEQYF. DNA of the CDR3: TGTGCCAGCAGCCACAGCAACGAGCAGTACTTC. The genes are TRBV14 and TRBJ2-7; D is ambiguous. The CDR3 consists of 11 residues. CDR1 is SGHDN, CDR2 FVKESK, per germline. Trimming took 3 bases from V and 5 from J, leaving 5 bases between them.

As for this clonotype: A much larger clone sits a single nucleotide away, making a read error possible. Because this beta chain is a stray read in a library intended to capture alpha chains, its abundance should not be given much weight. The chain links TRBV20-1 to TRBJ2-1, with 8 bases identical to TRBD1. CDR3 length: 14 amino acids. Germline-derived CDR1 and CDR2 are DFQATT and SNEGSKA (reference sequence). Trimming at V came to 6 bases and at J to 10 bases, leaving 14 bases not matched to a gene. The CDR3 here is CSANTGGYSKEQFF. CDR3 sequence (DNA): TGCAGTGCAAATACAGGGGGTTATTCGAAAGAGCAGTTCTTC.

The sample holds many counts of this clonotype. The size of this beta chain means little, since it is a stray read in a library made for alpha chains. V usage is TRBV6-6 and J usage is TRBJ1-6; no reliable D call. Trimming took 0 bases from V and 14 from J, leaving 8 bases between them. Germline V gene lookup returns CDR1 MNHNY and CDR2 SVGAGI (reference sequence). The CDR3 loop spans 12 amino acids. The CDR3 loop reads CASSYSYVTLHF. In DNA form, the CDR3 reads TGTGCCAGCAGTTACTCGTATGTGACCCTCCACTTT.

Sample share makes this clonotype medium-sized. As an off-target read in a library built for alpha chains, this beta chain has a frequency of little significance. The rearrangement joins TRBV7-2 to TRBJ2-2, with D tentatively TRBD2 (5 bases). Germline values: CDR1 SGHTA, CDR2 FQGNSA. The V and J ends lost 4 bases and 8 bases respectively, with 11 bases between them. The CDR3 runs 13 residues. The DNA for the CDR3 is TGTGCCAGCAGCTCCGGACCGGGAGGGGAGCTGTTTTTT. This codes for CASSSGPGGELFF.

This clonotype was seen many times. This beta chain lies outside the target of a library built for alpha chains; its clone size means little. This chain connects TRBV24-1 to TRBJ2-3; 9 bases match TRBD1. The germline gives CDR1 KGHDR, CDR2 SFDVKD. The CDR3 runs 16 residues. V shed 4 bases, J shed 5 bases, and the junction held 9 bases outside the gene matches. Written as DNA, the CDR3 is TGTGCCACCAGTGACCTTGGGACAGGGATAGGAGATACGCAGTATTTT. Protein sequence: CATSDLGTGIGDTQYF.

Judged by abundance, this clonotype is medium-sized. This beta chain appears as a stray read in a library generated for alpha chains; its size is not informative. The gene calls are TRBV5-1 and TRBJ2-1; 9 nucleotides match TRBD2. In germline, CDR1 is SGHRS, CDR2 YFSETQ. Trimming removed 3 bases from V and 2 bases from J; junction bases left unmatched: 3. CDR3 size: 15 residues. CDR3 amino acids: CASSSTSGAYNEQFF. CDR3 coding DNA: TGCGCCAGCAGCTCGACTAGCGGTGCCTACAATGAGCAGTTCTTC.

By frequency in the sample, this clonotype is medium-sized (0.01 to 0.1%). This beta chain came through as a stray read in a library set up for alpha chains, and its size says little. The chain links TRBV10-1 to TRBJ2-4; D ambiguous. V was shortened by 0 bases and J by 5 bases, with 11 bases between the two germline ends. The germline CDR1 and CDR2 sequences are WNHNN and SYGVQD (reference sequence). This CDR3 has 15 amino acids. The CDR3 region has the DNA TGCGCCAGCAGTGAGTCGGTGGGGTTCGAAAACATTCAGTACTTC. It yields the protein CASSESVGFENIQYF.

This clonotype was counted ten times or more. This beta chain is a stray read from a library made for alpha chains; its abundance is not meaningful. In DNA, the CDR3 is TGCAGTGCTAAGGACAGGGCTTGGACTGAAGCTTTCTTT. Amino acid sequence: CSAKDRAWTEAFF. The chain has TRBV20-1 and TRBJ1-1, with 8 bases aligning to TRBD1. This CDR3 contains 13 residues. The germline CDR1 and CDR2 sequences are DFQATT and SNEGSKA (reference sequence). J was trimmed by 5 bases and V by 4 bases; bases with no gene match: 6.

This clonotype came up many times. This beta chain was picked up by a library intended for alpha chains and is off target, so its count carries little meaning. The genes are TRBV5-1 and TRBJ1-2; 9 nucleotides match TRBD1. CDR1 and CDR2 (germline): SGHRS, YFSETQ. The CDR3 has 14 residues. V lost 4 bases, J lost 6 bases, and 7 bases stayed unmatched. CDR3 nucleotide sequence: TGCGCCAGCAGCAAGGGACAGGGAGGGGATGGCTACACCTTC. Protein: CASSKGQGGDGYTF.

In this sample, this clonotype turned up many times. This beta chain is an unintended read in a library built for alpha chains; its size means little. The V and J genes are TRBV7-3 and TRBJ2-2; D is possibly TRBD1 or TRBD2 (6 bases each). With 5 bases removed from V and 6 bases from J, the gap between germline ends came to 25 bases. From germline, CDR1 is SGHTA and CDR2 FQGTGA. There are 18 residues in the CDR3. This CDR3 reads CASSHFLGAGTLPGELFF. The CDR3 bases are TGTGCCAGCAGCCATTTTTTGGGGGCCGGGACTCTACCCGGGGAGCTGTTTTTT.

Many counts were recorded for this clonotype. This beta chain is a stray read from a library made for alpha chains; its abundance is not meaningful. This chain joins TRBV7-9 and TRBJ1-1; possibly TRBD1 for D (6 bases). With 0 bases removed from V and 4 bases from J, the gap between germline ends came to 18 bases. From germline, CDR1 is SEHNR and CDR2 FQNEAQ (reference sequence). This CDR3 is 17 amino acids long. This CDR3 is CASSLAGWGIGGTEAFF. The CDR3 DNA reads as TGTGCCAGCAGCTTAGCGGGGTGGGGGATAGGGGGCACTGAAGCTTTCTTT.

This clonotype has a count of ten or more. Within a library made for alpha chains, this beta chain is off target, and its count is uninformative. The chain couples TRBV28 to TRBJ2-2; D uncertain. The CDR3 runs 12 residues. V lost 2 bases to trimming and J lost 8 bases, with 6 bases between them. The germline CDR1 and CDR2 sequences are MDHEN and SYDVKM. The CDR3 bases are TGTGCCAGCAGTTTACTTGGAGGGGAGCTGTTTTTT. This codes for CASSLLGGELFF.

This clonotype was observed at least ten times. As an off-target read in a library built for alpha chains, this beta chain has a frequency of little significance. The V gene is TRBV6-5, the J gene TRBJ2-4, with unresolved D. V lost 4 bases and J lost 6, with 13 bases in between. Germline V CDR1 and CDR2: MNHEY, SVGAGI. The CDR3 sequence is 14 residues long. The CDR3 DNA is TGTGCCAGCAGTTCGTTGGGTGGGGTAAACATTCAGTACTTC. Protein product: CASSSLGGVNIQYF.

In this sample, this clonotype turned up many times. This beta chain is a stray read from a library made for alpha chains; its abundance is not meaningful. The rearrangement joins TRBV6-2 or TRBV6-3 to TRBJ2-7; 8 nucleotides match TRBD1. The V and J ends lost 4 bases and 6 bases, in that order; junction bases with no gene match: 17. This CDR3 contains 17 residues. Germline CDR1 reads MNHEY; CDR2 reads SVGEGT. CDR3: CASSSGDRGPATSEQYV. The CDR3 DNA reads as TGTGCCAGCAGTTCCGGAGACAGGGGCCCAGCTACCTCCGAGCAGTACGTC.

This clonotype came up many times. This beta chain turned up in a library designed for alpha chains; as an off-target read, its abundance says little. This chain uses TRBV12-5 with TRBJ2-1, with a possible D match to TRBD1 (5 bases). Trimming stripped 6 bases from V and 7 bases from J, with 10 bases between. Germline loops: CDR1 LGHNT, CDR2 FRNRAP. The CDR3 covers 12 residues. For the CDR3, the DNA is TGTGCTAGTGGCAGCAGGGTAAATGAGCAGTTCTTC. It specifies CASGSRVNEQFF.

This clonotype was picked up many times. This beta chain slipped into a library made for alpha chains as a stray read, so its size is not meaningful. The rearrangement uses TRBV5-1 and TRBJ1-6, with TRBD1 as a possible D gene (5 bases). Germline V gene sequence: CDR1 SGHRS, CDR2 YFSETQ. There are 14 residues in the CDR3. V dropped 0 bases and J dropped 15 bases, with 16 bases sitting between them. As DNA, the CDR3 is TGCGCCAGCAGCTTGGTCGGACGGGGCGAAATCCTCCACTTT. Translated, it gives CASSLVGRGEILHF. Based on the CDR3 plus reference TRBV5-1 and TRBJ1-6, the full variable domain is KAGVTQTPRYLIKTRGQQVTLSCSPISGHRSVSWYQQTPGQGLQFLFEYFSETQRNKGNFPGRFSGRQFSNSRSEMNVSTLELGDSALYLCASSLVGRGEILHFGNGTRLTVT.

In its sample, this clonotype was seen many times. Because the library targeted alpha chains, this beta chain is an off-target read whose size means little. CDR3 nucleotide sequence: TGTGCCAGCAGTTTCGGAGGGGAGGGCCTCTATGGCTACACCTTC. Encoded protein: CASSFGGEGLYGYTF. This chain uses TRBV6-6 with TRBJ1-2, with D possibly TRBD1 on 5 matching bases. V lost 4 bases, J lost 4 bases, and 16 bases lay in between. CDR3 length: 15 amino acids. Germline lookup yields CDR1 MNHNY and CDR2 SVGAGI (reference sequence).

The sample holds many counts of this clonotype. This beta chain appears as a stray read in a library generated for alpha chains; its size is not informative. This CDR3 reads CASTPSGGATDTQYF. As DNA, the CDR3 is TGTGCCAGCACCCCTAGCGGGGGGGCCACAGATACGCAGTATTTT. J is TRBJ2-3 and V is TRBV28, with 12 bases that match TRBD2. CDR3 length equals 15 residues. Unmatched junction bases numbered 4, after V lost 7 bases and J lost 2 bases. Germline values: CDR1 MDHEN, CDR2 SYDVKM.